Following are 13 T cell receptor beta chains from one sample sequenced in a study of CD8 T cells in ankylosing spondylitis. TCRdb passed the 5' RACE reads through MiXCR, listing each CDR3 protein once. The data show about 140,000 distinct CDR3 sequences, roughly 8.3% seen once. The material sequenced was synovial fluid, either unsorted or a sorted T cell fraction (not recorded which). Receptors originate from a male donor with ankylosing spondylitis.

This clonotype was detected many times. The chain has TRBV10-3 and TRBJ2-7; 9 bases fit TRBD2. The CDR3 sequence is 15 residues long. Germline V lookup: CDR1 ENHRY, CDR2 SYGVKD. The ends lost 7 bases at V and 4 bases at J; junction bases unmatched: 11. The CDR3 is CAIKVTSGRRYEQYF. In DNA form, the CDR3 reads TGTGCCATCAAGGTAACTAGCGGGCGAAGGTACGAGCAGTACTTC.

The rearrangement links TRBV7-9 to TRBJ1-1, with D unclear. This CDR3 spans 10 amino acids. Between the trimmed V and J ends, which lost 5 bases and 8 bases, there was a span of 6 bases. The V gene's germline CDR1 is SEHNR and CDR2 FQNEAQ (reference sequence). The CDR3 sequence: CASSPAEAFF. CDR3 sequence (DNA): TGTGCCAGCAGCCCAGCCGAAGCTTTCTTT.

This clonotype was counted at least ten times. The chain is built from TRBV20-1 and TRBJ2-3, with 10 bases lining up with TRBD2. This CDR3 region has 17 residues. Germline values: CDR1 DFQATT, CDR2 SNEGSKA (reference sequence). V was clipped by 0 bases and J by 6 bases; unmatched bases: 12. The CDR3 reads CSARDSRAGGPPDTQYF. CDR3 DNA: TGCAGTGCTAGAGATAGTAGAGCGGGGGGGCCACCTGATACGCAGTATTTT.

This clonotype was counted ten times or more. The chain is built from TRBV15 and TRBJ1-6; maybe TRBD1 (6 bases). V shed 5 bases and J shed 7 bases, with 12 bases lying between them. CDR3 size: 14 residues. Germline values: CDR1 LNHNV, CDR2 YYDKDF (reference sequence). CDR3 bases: TGTGCCACCAGCGTCGCAGGGGCGAATTCACCCCTCCACTTT. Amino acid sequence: CATSVAGANSPLHF.

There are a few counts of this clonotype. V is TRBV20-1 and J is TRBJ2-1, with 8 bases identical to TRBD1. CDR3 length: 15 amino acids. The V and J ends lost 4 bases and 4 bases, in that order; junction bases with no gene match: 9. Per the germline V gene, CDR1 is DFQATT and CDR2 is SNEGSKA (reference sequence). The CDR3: CSAMSLYRGYNEQFF. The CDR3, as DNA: TGCAGTGCTATGTCACTATACAGGGGGTACAATGAGCAGTTCTTC.

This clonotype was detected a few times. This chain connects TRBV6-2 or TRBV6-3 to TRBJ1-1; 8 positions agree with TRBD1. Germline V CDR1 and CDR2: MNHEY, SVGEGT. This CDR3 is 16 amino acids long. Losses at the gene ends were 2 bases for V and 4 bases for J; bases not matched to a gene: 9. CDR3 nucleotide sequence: TGTGCCAGCAGTTACGTCGCAGGGGGCTGGGGCACTGAAGCTTTCTTT. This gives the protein CASSYVAGGWGTEAFF.

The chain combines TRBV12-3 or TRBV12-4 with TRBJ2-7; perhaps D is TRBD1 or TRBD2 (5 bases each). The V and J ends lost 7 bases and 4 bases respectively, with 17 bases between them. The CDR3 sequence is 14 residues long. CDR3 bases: TGTGCCAGCAACGGGGCCGGGGTTCATTACGAGCAGTACTTC. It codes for CASNGAGVHYEQYF.

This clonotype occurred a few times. In DNA, the CDR3 is TGTGCCAGCACCGCCCAGGTGGGTACTGAAGCTTTCTTT. The encoded protein is CASTAQVGTEAFF. The V call is TRBV7-9, the J call TRBJ1-1, with no clear D. Germline assignment: CDR1 SEHNR and CDR2 FQNEAQ (reference sequence). Trimming removed 7 bases at V and 5 bases at J, with 14 bases between. This CDR3 is 13 amino acids long. The whole variable domain, filled in from reference TRBV7-9 and TRBJ1-1, reads DTGVSQNPRHKITKRGQNVTFRCDPISEHNRLYWYRQTLGQGPEFLTYFQNEAQLEKSRLLSDRFSAERPKGSFSTLEIQRTEQGDSAMYLCASTAQVGTEAFFGQGTRLTVV.

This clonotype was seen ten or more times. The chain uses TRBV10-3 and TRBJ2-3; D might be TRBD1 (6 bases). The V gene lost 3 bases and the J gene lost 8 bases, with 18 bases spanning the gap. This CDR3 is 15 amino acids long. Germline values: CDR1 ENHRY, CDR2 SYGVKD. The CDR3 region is CAISDWTAGDGTQYF. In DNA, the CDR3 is TGTGCCATCAGTGATTGGACAGCTGGAGATGGTACGCAGTATTTT.

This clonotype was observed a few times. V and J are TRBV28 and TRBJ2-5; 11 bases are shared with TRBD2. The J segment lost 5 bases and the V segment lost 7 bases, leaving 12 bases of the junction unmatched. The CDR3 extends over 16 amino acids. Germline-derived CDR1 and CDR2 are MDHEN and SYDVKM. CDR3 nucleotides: TGTGCCAGCACCACTCAGGGGGCTAGCGGGAGGGAGACCCAGTACTTC. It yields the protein CASTTQGASGRETQYF.

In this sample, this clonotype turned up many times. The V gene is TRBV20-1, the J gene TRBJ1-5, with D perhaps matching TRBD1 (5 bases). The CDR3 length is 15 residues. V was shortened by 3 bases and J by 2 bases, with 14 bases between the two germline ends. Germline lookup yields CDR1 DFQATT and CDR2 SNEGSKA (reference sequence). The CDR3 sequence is CSARSGNSGNQPQHF. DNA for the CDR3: TGCAGTGCTAGGTCAGGGAATTCGGGCAATCAGCCCCAGCATTTT.

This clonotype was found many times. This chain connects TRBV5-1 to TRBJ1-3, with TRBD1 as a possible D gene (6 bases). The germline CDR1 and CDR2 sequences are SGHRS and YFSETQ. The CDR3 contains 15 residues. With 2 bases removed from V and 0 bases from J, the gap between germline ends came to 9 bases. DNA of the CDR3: TGCGCCAGCAGCTTAACAGGGCTCTCTGGAAACACCATATATTTT. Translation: CASSLTGLSGNTIYF.

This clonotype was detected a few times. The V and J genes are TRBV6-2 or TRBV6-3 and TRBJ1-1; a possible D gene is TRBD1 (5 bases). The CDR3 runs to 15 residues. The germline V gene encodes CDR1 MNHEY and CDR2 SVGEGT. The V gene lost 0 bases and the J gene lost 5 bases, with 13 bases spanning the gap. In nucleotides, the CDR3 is TGTGCCAGCAGTTACTCGATCCAGGGTTGGACTGAAGCTTTCTTT. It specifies CASSYSIQGWTEAFF.